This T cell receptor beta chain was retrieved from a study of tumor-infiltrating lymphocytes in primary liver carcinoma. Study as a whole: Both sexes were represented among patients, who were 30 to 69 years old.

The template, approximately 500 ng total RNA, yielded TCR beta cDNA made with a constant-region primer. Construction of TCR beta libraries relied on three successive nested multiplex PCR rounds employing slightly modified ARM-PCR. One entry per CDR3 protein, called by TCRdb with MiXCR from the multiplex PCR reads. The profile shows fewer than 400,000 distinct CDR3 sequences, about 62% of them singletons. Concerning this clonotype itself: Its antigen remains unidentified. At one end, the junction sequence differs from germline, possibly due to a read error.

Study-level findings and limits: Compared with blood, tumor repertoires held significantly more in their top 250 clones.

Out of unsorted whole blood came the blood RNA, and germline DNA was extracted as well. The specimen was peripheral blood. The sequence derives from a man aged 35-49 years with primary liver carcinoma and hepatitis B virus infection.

CDR3 DNA: TGTGCCAGCGGGTTAGCCCTGACAGTTAACTTTGGCTACACCTTC. This gives the protein CASGLALTVNFGYTF. The rearrangement links TRBV11-2 to TRBJ1-2; D possibly corresponds to TRBD1 (5 bases). This CDR3 has 15 residues. The germline gives CDR1 SGHAT, CDR2 FQNNGV.